Following are 30 T cell receptor beta chains from one sample sequenced in a study of blood T cells in healthy people across ages. A J-beta primer mix and a sample-barcoded 5' primer were used in a second PCR of about 6 to 12 cycles. TCRdb analysed the 5' RACE reads with MiXCR anew, one entry per CDR3 protein. The data show almost 300,000 distinct CDR3 sequences, 27% seen once. Sequencing was done on a sample of blood. Receptors originate from a woman in her 70s in good health.

The rearrangement links TRBV5-6 to TRBJ1-4; D gene unclear. V dropped 3 bases and J dropped 0 bases, with 9 bases sitting between them. The CDR3 loop spans 15 amino acids. Germline CDR1 reads SGHDT; CDR2 reads YYEEEE. CDR3 residues: CASSSLYATNEKLFF. The CDR3 region has the DNA TGTGCCAGCAGCTCGCTCTATGCAACTAATGAAAAACTGTTTTTT. Drawing the rest from reference TRBV5-6 and TRBJ1-4, the complete variable domain is DAGVTQSPTHLIKTRGQQVTLRCSPKSGHDTVSWYQQALGQGPQFIFQYYEEEERQRGNFPDRFSGHQFPNYSSELNVNALLLGDSALYLCASSSLYATNEKLFFGSGTQLSVL.

The chain is built from TRBV28 and TRBJ1-3; D perhaps matches TRBD1 (5 bases). Trimming stripped 3 bases from V and 0 bases from J, with 18 bases between. The CDR3 spans 18 residues. Germline lookup yields CDR1 MDHEN and CDR2 SYDVKM. This chain's CDR3 is CASSLVGQGPISGNTIYF. The CDR3 DNA reads as TGTGCCAGCAGTTTGGTTGGGCAGGGACCAATCTCTGGAAACACCATATATTTT.

This rearrangement joins TRBV12-3 or TRBV12-4 to TRBJ2-5; D is unclear. The CDR3 totals 12 residues. V was cut by 6 bases and J by 9 bases, with 14 bases left in between. The CDR3 DNA is TGTGCCAGCAGATCGCTGGGTGGGGCCCAGTACTTC. As protein: CASRSLGGAQYF.

The chain has TRBV4-1 and TRBJ2-7, with TRBD1 as a possible D gene (6 bases). The germline CDR1 and CDR2 sequences are MGHRA and YSYEKL. The CDR3 runs to 15 residues. V was clipped by 5 bases and J by 3 bases, with 17 bases between them. This CDR3 reads CASSYSGQGIYEQYF. The CDR3, as DNA: TGCGCCAGCAGCTACTCCGGGCAGGGGATCTACGAGCAGTACTTC.

This clonotype has more than one count but fewer than ten. The V and J genes are TRBV20-1 and TRBJ1-4; a weak D match, TRBD1 (5 bases). The CDR3 is 14 residues long. Per germline, CDR1 DFQATT and CDR2 SNEGSKA (reference sequence). Trimming removed 6 bases at V and 5 bases at J, with 16 bases between. Here the CDR3 DNA reads TGCAGTGCCGACAGTTCGGGGGGGAATGAAAAACTGTTTTTT. Protein sequence: CSADSSGGNEKLFF.

This clonotype was found a few times. The chain joins TRBV6-1 to TRBJ1-1; tentative D call: TRBD1 (6 bases). CDR1 is MNHNS, CDR2 SASEGT, per germline. Trimming removed 6 bases from V and 5 bases from J, with 19 bases in between. The CDR3 has 15 residues. This chain's CDR3 is CASSPRARGGTEAFF. The CDR3 DNA follows: TGTGCCAGCAGCCCCCGGGCCAGGGGAGGAACTGAAGCTTTCTTT.

This clonotype has ten or more counts. The gene calls are TRBV28 and TRBJ2-7; D gene uncertain. This CDR3 is built from 13 residues. Trimming took off 7 bases at V and 1 base at J, with 11 bases between the two ends. Per germline, CDR1 MDHEN and CDR2 SYDVKM. The DNA of the CDR3 is TGTGCCAGCACCCTACGAAGGTCCTACGAGCAGTACTTC. Its protein product is CASTLRRSYEQYF.

This chain connects TRBV20-1 to TRBJ2-1, with 10 bases aligning to TRBD2. The CDR3 is made up of 12 amino acids. The V gene end was trimmed by 7 bases and the J gene end by 11 bases; junction bases not matched to a gene: 8. The germline CDR1 and CDR2 sequences are DFQATT and SNEGSKA (reference sequence). The CDR3 DNA is TGCAGTGTTATAACTAGCGGGACGAAGCAGTTCTTC. Residues: CSVITSGTKQFF.

This chain joins TRBV7-2 and TRBJ1-1, with a weak D call TRBD1 (5 bases). The CDR3 is made up of 16 amino acids. Germline CDR1 SGHTA, CDR2 FQGNSA. V was clipped by 6 bases and J by 0 bases, with 17 bases between them. CDR3 in amino acids: CASSRGGARLNTEAFF. For the CDR3, the DNA is TGTGCCAGCAGTCGCGGGGGTGCTAGGCTGAACACTGAAGCTTTCTTT.

The chain carries TRBV7-3 and TRBJ2-5, with D unclear. The CDR3 totals 13 residues. V was clipped by 2 bases and J by 1 base, with 5 bases between them. Germline values: CDR1 SGHTA, CDR2 FQGTGA. CDR3 in amino acids: CASSLWSQETQYF. CDR3 DNA sequence: TGTGCCAGCAGCTTATGGTCCCAAGAGACCCAGTACTTC.

This chain uses TRBV15 with TRBJ2-7, with a weak D call TRBD2 (5 bases). This CDR3 has 12 residues. Trimming shortened V by 5 bases and J by 4 bases, and 9 bases separated the two germline ends. Germline CDR1 reads LNHNV; CDR2 reads YYDKDF (reference sequence). CDR3 amino acids: CATSPRGYEQYF. CDR3 nucleotides: TGTGCCACCAGCCCCCGGGGTTACGAGCAGTACTTC.

CDR3 in amino acids: CSVGRDSQGIRTDTQYF. For the CDR3, the DNA is TGCAGCGTTGGCCGGGACTCCCAGGGAATCCGCACAGATACGCAGTATTTT. V gene TRBV29-1 combines with J gene TRBJ2-3, with D possibly TRBD2 on 6 matching bases. Germline V gene lookup returns CDR1 SQVTM and CDR2 ANQGSEA. V gave up 4 bases and J gave up 1 base, with 21 bases separating them. The length of the CDR3 is 17 residues.

V and J are TRBV12-3 or TRBV12-4 and TRBJ2-5, with a weak D call TRBD2 (5 bases). Trimming shortened V by 1 base and J by 3 bases, and 15 bases separated the two germline ends. The CDR3 runs 16 residues. Written as DNA, the CDR3 is TGTGCCAGCAGTTTAGAATCCGGACTGGTAAAAGAGACCCAGTACTTC. Protein sequence: CASSLESGLVKETQYF.

The chain couples TRBV6-6 to TRBJ2-2; either TRBD1 or TRBD2 may fit D (7 bases each). The V end was cut by 1 base, the J end by 8 bases, with 20 bases between. This CDR3 has 17 residues. The germline V gene has CDR1 MNHNY and CDR2 SVGAGI (reference sequence). CDR3 loop: CASSYWGGTAPTGELFF. The CDR3 DNA is TGTGCCAGCAGTTACTGGGGGGGGACAGCCCCAACGGGGGAGCTGTTTTTT.

This sequence joins TRBV28 and TRBJ2-3, with D perhaps matching TRBD2 (6 bases). Trimming pared 7 bases from V and 1 base from J, leaving 15 bases between. The CDR3 runs 15 residues. The germline V gene encodes CDR1 MDHEN and CDR2 SYDVKM. The CDR3, as DNA: TGTGCCAGCATGGAGGGAACTACCGGCACAGATACGCAGTATTTT. Amino acids: CASMEGTTGTDTQYF.

CDR3 bases: TGCGCCAGCTCCGAGGGGGGTTTGAATTCACCCCTCCACTTT. Translated: CASSEGGLNSPLHF. The chain joins TRBV5-1 to TRBJ1-6; D perhaps matches TRBD1 (6 bases). CDR1 and CDR2 (germline): SGHRS, YFSETQ. CDR3 length: 14 residues. Trimming left V 7 bases short and J 7 bases short, with 15 bases between.

The chain employs TRBV7-2 and TRBJ2-7, with 8 bases lining up with TRBD2. The V gene end was trimmed by 5 bases and the J gene end by 5 bases; junction bases not matched to a gene: 11. This CDR3 has 15 residues. CDR1 is SGHTA and CDR2 is FQGNSA in the germline V gene. The chain's CDR3 is CASSQTGTRLDEQYF. CDR3 nucleotides: TGTGCCAGCAGCCAGACGGGGACTAGACTGGACGAGCAGTACTTC. The whole variable domain, remainder taken from reference TRBV7-2 and TRBJ2-7, is GAGVSQSPSNKVTEKGKDVELRCDPISGHTALYWYRQSLGQGLEFLIYFQGNSAPDKSGLPSDRFSAERTGGSVSTLTIQRTQQEDSAVYLCASSQTGTRLDEQYFGPGTRLTVT.

This clonotype was seen only a few times. The rearrangement links TRBV20-1 to TRBJ2-7; tentative D call: TRBD2 (6 bases). The CDR3 covers 14 residues. Per the germline V gene, CDR1 is DFQATT and CDR2 is SNEGSKA (reference sequence). V was clipped by 5 bases and J by 3 bases, with 17 bases between them. The DNA of the CDR3 is TGCAGTGCTCCCCGGGGGAAGGGGAACTACGAGCAGTACTTC. Amino acid sequence: CSAPRGKGNYEQYF.

This clonotype has more than one count but fewer than ten. A junction end diverges from the germline sequence, so it may reflect a read error. The J gene is TRBJ2-5, the V gene TRBV20-1, with 8 bases lining up with TRBD1. CDR1 DFQATT and CDR2 SNEGSKA come from the germline V gene (reference sequence). The CDR3 has 12 amino acids. The CDR3 DNA sequence: TGCAGTGCTAGAGATAGGACAGGGCTAGTCCGATTC. This codes for CSARDRTGLVRF.

This clonotype turned up a few times. The chain joins TRBV6-1 to TRBJ2-7, with 12 bases matching TRBD2. V trimming: 6 bases; J trimming: 3 bases; junction bases outside the gene matches: 9. The CDR3 is made up of 16 amino acids. In germline, CDR1 is MNHNS, CDR2 SASEGT. CDR3 DNA sequence: TGTGCCAGCAGCCTTGGACTAGCGGGACCTAACTACGAGCAGTACTTC. It specifies CASSLGLAGPNYEQYF.

A few counts support this clonotype. The chain couples TRBV12-3 or TRBV12-4 to TRBJ2-2, with TRBD2 matching 8 bases. The V and J ends lost 7 bases and 4 bases, in that order; junction bases with no gene match: 5. The CDR3 loop spans 14 amino acids. The CDR3 nucleotides are TGTGCCAGCACCCAGCGGGGGATCACCGGGGAGCTGTTTTTT. This translates into CASTQRGITGELFF.

This clonotype has a handful of counts. This chain uses TRBV5-1 with TRBJ1-5; no clear D. The germline CDR1 and CDR2 sequences are SGHRS and YFSETQ. Trimming removed 5 bases from V and 3 bases from J, with 12 bases in between. The CDR3 covers 14 residues. The DNA of the CDR3 is TGCGCCAGCAGGCCAACAGCTTCCAATCAGCCCCAGCATTTT. Protein: CASRPTASNQPQHF.

The chain has TRBV28 and TRBJ2-3, with 13 bases fitting TRBD2. The CDR3 totals 17 residues. The V and J ends lost 5 bases and 5 bases, in that order; junction bases with no gene match: 10. The V gene's germline CDR1 is MDHEN and CDR2 SYDVKM. CDR3 region: CASSPRTSGSVGDTQYF. CDR3 sequence (DNA): TGTGCCAGCAGTCCCCGGACTAGCGGGAGTGTCGGAGATACGCAGTATTTT.

The chain employs TRBV28 and TRBJ2-4; 7 bases line up with TRBD2. The CDR3 runs 15 residues. Germline V lookup: CDR1 MDHEN, CDR2 SYDVKM. V was clipped by 1 base and J by 9 bases; unmatched bases: 9. As DNA, the CDR3 is TGTGCCAGCAGTTTATCCGGGACTACCTCGGGCATTCAGTACTTC. Its translation: CASSLSGTTSGIQYF.

A few counts support this clonotype. The chain carries TRBV5-1 and TRBJ2-5, with D possibly being TRBD2 (6 bases). The V end lost 3 bases, the J end lost 5 bases, and 14 bases lay between the germline ends. The CDR3 is 14 residues long. Germline-derived CDR1 and CDR2 are SGHRS and YFSETQ. The chain's CDR3 is CASSSESGAETQYF. The CDR3 nucleotides read TGCGCCAGCAGCTCCGAGTCGGGAGCGGAGACCCAGTACTTC.

The chain combines TRBV7-9 with TRBJ2-5, with 7 bases identical to TRBD1. Germline-derived CDR1 and CDR2 are SEHNR and FQNEAQ (reference sequence). V shed 2 bases and J 1 base; nucleotides not matched to a gene: 10. The CDR3 is 17 amino acids. The CDR3 is CASSLNNLRDSQETQYF. The CDR3 nucleotides are TGTGCCAGCAGCTTAAACAACCTCCGGGACAGCCAAGAGACCCAGTACTTC.

DNA for the CDR3: TGTGCCAGCAGTGCACCGGGCAGGTCTACCTACGAGCAGTACTTC. It encodes CASSAPGRSTYEQYF. V is TRBV6-2 or TRBV6-3 and J is TRBJ2-7; D gene uncertain. The CDR3 length is 15 residues. Trimming cost V 5 bases and J 2 bases, with 16 bases left between them. Germline V gives CDR1 MNHEY, CDR2 SVGEGT.

Remarks on this clonotype: At one of its ends the junction is not consistent with the germline gene, which may arise from a read error. The chain couples TRBV6-2 or TRBV6-3 to TRBJ1-1; 8 positions match TRBD1. From germline, CDR1 is MNHEY and CDR2 SVGEGT. This CDR3 is 14 amino acids long. The CDR3 nucleotides read TGTGCCGGCAGTTACTCGGGACAGGTCACTGAAGCTTTCTTT. As protein: CAGSYSGQVTEAFF.

The V call is TRBV5-1, the J call TRBJ2-5; D call uncertain. Trimming shortened V by 4 bases and J by 4 bases, and 14 bases separated the two germline ends. This CDR3 is built from 14 residues. The V gene's germline CDR1 is SGHRS and CDR2 YFSETQ. Here the CDR3 reads CASSPDESGETQYF. The CDR3 DNA reads as TGCGCCAGCAGCCCGGACGAATCCGGAGAGACCCAGTACTTC.

This sequence joins TRBV6-6 and TRBJ2-1, with D possibly TRBD2 on 7 matching bases. The CDR3 runs to 16 residues. Per germline, CDR1 MNHNY and CDR2 SVGAGI (reference sequence). V lost 4 bases and J 2 bases, leaving 15 bases between the germline ends. The CDR3 sequence is CASSLKGGGPYNEQFF. The CDR3 DNA sequence: TGTGCCAGCAGTTTAAAAGGGGGGGGCCCCTACAATGAGCAGTTCTTC.